This T cell receptor (beta chain) was identified during a study of OX40 agonist ivuxolimab in advanced cancers. With respect to the entire study: Ivuxolimab, which targeted the costimulatory receptor OX40 (CD134), was an agonistic, fully human IgG2 monoclonal antibody. Intravenous ivuxolimab was administered to patients every 2 weeks at six dose levels: 0.01, 0.1, 0.3, 1.5, 3 and 10 mg/kg. Among the 50 to 55 dose-escalation patients, around 20 had hepatocellular carcinoma, about 15 melanoma, 9 renal cell carcinoma and 9 head and neck cancer. In the dose-escalation cohort, 82.7% of patients were male, and the mean age was roughly 60 years, with a range of roughly 23 to 85. Prior anti-PD-1, anti-PD-L1 or anti-CTLA-4 therapy was permitted, and about two fifths of dose-escalation patients had received checkpoint inhibitors. Partial responses occurred in three dose-escalation patients, of whom one had hepatocellular carcinoma and two had cutaneous melanoma. Peripheral TCRbeta sequencing aimed to test whether ivuxolimab altered TCR sequence diversity and caused clonal T-cell expansion. The monotherapy dose-escalation portion (N ≈ 57 patients) of the phase I ivuxolimab trial is reported in the paper. Overall results and qualifications from the work: After ivuxolimab, CD8+ T cells had more expanded clones than CD4+ T cells on average. Which antigens the clonally expanded peripheral T cells were specific for was not determined. In the 0.1-3.0 mg/kg groups, partial responders had among the lowest normalized peripheral clonal expansion, particularly in CD8+ T cells. At doses of 0.1 to 3.0 mg/kg, clonal expansion of both CD4+ and CD8+ T cells in blood was seen between baseline and week 6. Low levels of normalized T-cell clonal expansion were also seen in some nonresponding patients.

To sequence the TCRbeta CDR3 region, genomic DNA was isolated from the sorted cells. The immunoSEQ Assay was used to sequence the TCRbeta CDR3 regions. TCRdb obtained this table from immuneACCESS and retained in-frame rearrangements with V and J assigned. These tables miss some clones; where compared with another copy, unresolved V genes account for less than half of the shortfall, and the remainder is unexplained. The sample profile shows tens of thousands of clones; 88% of them were found once. Jointly, the top ten make up roughly 18% of the sample. The trial excluded patients who had a history of autoimmune disease or were on systemic immunosuppression. Peripheral blood for TCR sequencing was collected from all dose cohorts at baseline, on cycle 4 day 1, and on cycle 7 day 1. The samples were taken from a phase I, first-in-human, multicenter, open-label dose-escalation trial of ivuxolimab. Adults with locally advanced or metastatic head and neck squamous cell, hepatocellular, melanoma or renal cell carcinoma were enrolled in the trial. Before TCR sequencing, CD4+ and CD8+ T cells were separately sorted from peripheral blood.

About this clone: Its antigen remains undetermined. Per-base qualities were not stored, and no clone one base away is much larger.

The CDR3 spans 14 residues, from the cysteine through the phenylalanine. Of the read, only the CDR3 DNA is kept; its 42 bases are in frame from base 1. The germline V gene supplies CDR1 SNHLY and CDR2 FYNNEI. V is shortened by 7 bases, J by 2 bases, and the region joining them spans 14 bases. The TCR was taken from an adult with an advanced solid tumor such as melanoma, head and neck, liver or kidney cancer. The sample consisted of CD4+ or CD8+ T cells sorted from blood, taken in a trial of the OX40 agonist ivuxolimab. The V gene is TRBV2 and the J gene is TRBJ1-1; no D gene call is confident. For the CDR3, the sequence is CASNGEWGNTEAFF. The DNA reads TGTGCCAGCAATGGCGAATGGGGAAACACTGAAGCTTTCTTT. Full variable domain (CDR3 extended with the reference TRBV2 and TRBJ1-1 proteins): EPEVTQTPSHQVTQMGQEVILRCVPISNHLYFYWYRQILGQKVEFLVSFYNNEISEKSEIFDDQFSVERPDGSNFTLKIRSTKLEDSAMYFCASNGEWGNTEAFFGQGTRLTVV.